Listed here is a single TCR beta chain. This clone appeared a few times. Its recognized antigen is unknown. No much larger clone is present one base from it, and per-base qualities are unavailable. The germline V and J ends show losses of 4 bases and 3 bases respectively, and no gene match explains 6 bases of the junction. The CDR3 runs 14 residues from the cysteine to the phenylalanine. Left in the record is the CDR3 DNA by itself, 42 bases read in frame from the first base. Looking up the germline V gene (reference sequence) yields CDR1 SGHNT and CDR2 YYREEE. The entire isolated RNA was reverse transcribed using the High Capacity cDNA Reverse Transcription Kit, and thus expressed TCRB transcripts were sequenced. Deep immunoSEQ sequencing was applied to naive, central memory and regulatory T cell samples, giving an average of about 3.8 million total reads per sample. After sorted cells were lysed in RLT buffer, RNA was extracted with DNase-treated RNeasy Micro or Mini kits, with the choice depending on cell number. Each cell subset was processed separately to prevent cross-contamination, with patient and healthy donor samples processed together. TCRB sequences were amplified from cDNA with the immunoSEQ multiplex PCR, producing 87-bp fragments spanning the CDR3 region. Sequencing of the amplicons was done on the Illumina HiSeq platform. Concerning the study's data processing: PCR bias was corrected computationally using synthetic template baselines, and reads within Hamming distance 2 were collapsed, with unmergeable singletons discarded. Reads were aligned against IMGT so that V, D and J genes, CDR3 length and insertions or deletions at six rearrangement sites could be assigned. Within each subset, clonotype counts were normalized to the number of sorted cells before true diversity and Gini coefficients were calculated with the tcR R package. The overlap coefficient, calculated on TCRB nucleotide sequences, was used to measure repertoire sharing. Out-of-frame TCRB sequences from naive cells were analyzed to stand in for the pre-selection repertoire. This is the immuneACCESS table as TCRdb keeps it, with only in-frame sequences that have V and J called. A part of the clones is gone; compared with another copy, unresolved V genes explain less than half, and the rest is unexplained. V, J and clone size are taken as reported in that table, and D and trimming were inferred from the DNA itself. This sample gives 640,000 or so clones in total; around 15% of them show up just once. Just under 0.04% of the sample goes to the ten largest clones.

A single peripheral blood draw of 95 to 150 mL on average was collected from each donor into heparinised tubes. Using a panel that included CD45RO, CCR7, CD25, CD127, CD95 and CD27, naive, central memory, regulatory and stem cell-like memory CD4+ T cells were sorted on a BD FACSAria II. A purity above 98% was achieved for all sorted populations. PBMCs were isolated right away by Lymphoprep density gradient centrifugation and were stained directly, without culture. So that batch effects would be minimized, each experiment stained and sorted samples in pairs, pairing one healthy donor with one patient. This sample was included in a study of beta chain features in type 1 diabetes (dated by TCRdb to 2016 to 2019). General notes on the study: No differences in mean age, gender distribution, total cell number or subset yield were found between patients and healthy donors. A total of 90 million to 140 million sorted cells were examined across all samples, and RNA yield correlated strongly with the number of cells per subset. In the study, TCRB repertoires of sorted circulating CD4+ T cell subsets from recently diagnosed type 1 diabetes patients were compared with those of matched healthy donors. Regulatory and stem cell-like memory subsets were obtained from only 8 patients and roughly 8 healthy donors, while naive and central memory subsets were obtained from all 28 donors.

Here is what the overall study found, with its caveats: At VDJ recombination sites, type 1 diabetes patients had fewer insertions and more deleted nucleotides, which implies abnormalities in thymic rearrangement. Because the HLA sub-analyses included only small numbers of individuals, any influence of HLA type on TCRB rearrangement was left unresolved. A moderate but significant shortening of TCRB CDR3 length was observed in type 1 diabetes patients in all four CD4+ subsets. Because cDNA rather than genomic DNA was sequenced, highly expressing activated cells could have been over-represented, although no difference in activation and CD3 levels was found between groups. PCR may preferentially amplify shorter templates, but because patient and control samples were amplified and corrected together, any resulting skew would affect both groups equally. The naive, central memory and regulatory TCRB repertoires appeared to resemble one another more closely among patients than among healthy donors.

Sequencing input: naive CD4+ T cells from blood. The cell subset or site label for this specimen denotes: true naive CD4+ T cells. Recombination connected TRBV5-4 to TRBJ1-2; 7 central nucleotides agree with TRBD1. This clonotype originated in a man aged 18 to 29 with type 1 diabetes. The sequenced DNA: TGTGCCAGCAGCCAGACAGGGTTCGACTATGGCTACACCTTC. It encodes CASSQTGFDYGYTF.